This T cell receptor (beta chain) appears in the sequencing data of a study of monozygotic twins with inflammatory bowel disease. Eight cDNA synthesis reactions were run for every sample. TCRdb re-called the 5' RACE reads and gives one entry per CDR3 protein, without DNA. Recorded for this sample: approximately 400,000 distinct CDR3 sequences. As for this clonotype: The target antigen is unknown.

Study outcomes and limitations: Findings did not support one strong IBD-associated signal or clonotype. Twins classed as concordant or discordant showed no difference in repertoire similarity, possibly from limited power.

The CDR3 is 13 amino acids. Germline CDR1 and CDR2: MGHRA and YSYEKL. The sequence derives from a human donor with ulcerative colitis or Crohn's disease, or a healthy co-twin of an affected twin (not recorded which). The chain couples TRBV4-1 to TRBJ1-5; TCRdb names TRBD1, which stays unverified in the absence of DNA. Sequenced sample: blood. The chain's CDR3 is CASSQGGFQPQHF.